This T cell receptor beta chain was identified during a study of glioma-infiltrating T cells after dendritic cell vaccination. About the study: Treatment, given 2003 to 2012, was autologous tumor lysate-pulsed dendritic cell vaccination.

TCRdb keeps only in-frame clones here, not all; method: immunoSEQ multiplex PCR. Here the sample spans approximately 36,000 clones, almost 85% being singletons. This CDR3 spans 14 amino acids. V lost 0 bases, J lost 8 bases, and 2 bases stayed unmatched. Germline V lookup: CDR1 SGHVS, CDR2 FNYEAQ. No glioblastoma patient carried an isocitrate dehydrogenase mutation. This sequence originates from a human donor with glioblastoma. The V call is TRBV7-6, the J call TRBJ2-1, with 9 nucleotides matching TRBD2. This sample comprised blood, obtained before dendritic cell vaccination. CDR3 in amino acids: CASSLARTSDEQFF. The DNA for the CDR3 is TGTGCCAGCAGCTTAGCCCGGACTAGCGATGAGCAGTTCTTC.